These 2 T cell receptor beta chains share one sample of origin, sequenced in a study of T cells in Graves' hyperthyroidism and ophthalmopathy. Template material for amplifying TCR beta CDR3 regions consisted of RNA transcripts. Initially, a first-round RT-PCR of the TCR CDR3 employed the HTBI primer set. From the multiplex PCR reads, TCRdb called clonotypes with MiXCR, one entry per CDR3 protein. This sample has 400,000 to 600,000 distinct CDR3 sequences, with about 16% found just once. Sequencing was carried out using blood. These TCRs come from a woman aged 25 to 39 with Graves' ophthalmopathy.

V gene TRBV9 combines with J gene TRBJ1-2; D unclear. The CDR3 extends over 12 amino acids. Trimming removed 0 bases from V and 3 bases from J, with 3 bases in between. Germline CDR1 SGDLS, CDR2 YYNGEE. The CDR3 DNA sequence: TGTGCCAGCAGCGTAGCGGACTATGGCTACACCTTC. This gives the protein CASSVADYGYTF.

This rearrangement joins TRBV5-6 to TRBJ2-2; no clear D. CDR1 is SGHDT and CDR2 is YYEEEE in the germline V gene. V was cut by 1 base and J by 3 bases, with 10 bases left in between. This CDR3 contains 15 residues. This chain's CDR3 is CASSLPGTYTGELFF. CDR3 DNA: TGTGCCAGCAGCTTGCCCGGTACATACACCGGGGAGCTGTTTTTT.